These T cell receptor beta chains were read from a single sample in a study of human T cells and chemical hapten exposure. TCRdb ran MiXCR on the 5' RACE reads and lists one entry per CDR3 protein. The sample contains under 150,000 distinct CDR3 sequences, approximately 20% of which appear only once. Receptor source: a human donor in good health. The CDR3 runs from the conserved cysteine through the conserved F or W. The D gene is left open where the match is weak. The listing skips clone size in some rows; elsewhere it reads once, few, many or a size class.

CDR3 DNA	CDR3 protein	V gene	J gene	D gene	clone size
TGCAGCGTACAGGGACGGTTCTACGAGCAGTACTTC	CSVQGRFYEQYF	TRBV29-1	TRBJ2-7	NA	NA
TGTGCCAGCAGCTCGTTCGGACAGCGATACACCTTC	CASSSFGQRYTF	TRBV27	TRBJ1-2	NA	NA
TGTGCCAGCAGTTCCGAGAGCGGGGTCAAAAACATTCAGTACTTC	CASSSESGVKNIQYF	TRBV28	TRBJ2-4	TRBD2	few
TGTGCCAGCAGTCCGATGACTAGCGGGAGGGTTGGTGAGCAGTTCTTC	CASSPMTSGRVGEQFF	TRBV28	TRBJ2-1	TRBD2	NA
TGTGCCAGCTCGCCAGTCGCGGGCGAAGCTTTCTTT	CASSPVAGEAFF	TRBV27	TRBJ1-1	NA	NA
TGTGCCAGCAGCTTAGATCCGGGAGAGGGAAATGAGCAGTTCTTC	CASSLDPGEGNEQFF	TRBV11-1	TRBJ2-1	NA	NA
TGTGCCAGCAGCTTAGCTTCCGGGGGAACTGAAGCTTTCTTT	CASSLASGGTEAFF	TRBV11-1	TRBJ1-1	NA	few
TGTGCCAGCAGCCGAATGGGGGGGGCCGGTACTGAAGCTTTCTTT	CASSRMGGAGTEAFF	TRBV3-1	TRBJ1-1	NA	many
TGTGCCAGTAGTCCCCGCGGCGTAGGTAATGAAAAACTGTTTTTT	CASSPRGVGNEKLFF	TRBV19	TRBJ1-4	NA	NA
TGTGCCAGCAGTTTAAGCGCCGTGGGGACAGGGAGAAACACTGAAGCTTTCTTT	CASSLSAVGTGRNTEAFF	TRBV27	TRBJ1-1	TRBD1	NA